These T cell receptor beta chains were read from a single sample in a study of shared clonotypes between healthy human individuals. Sequencing used immunoSEQ multiplex PCR; TCRdb keeps in-frame clones, though not all of them. The sample has about 2.1 million clones, roughly 95% seen once. The material sequenced was naive CD8+ T cells from PBMCs. These receptors were collected from a man younger than 30 in good health. Some clones in this sample may be carry-over from other donors' samples. Both conserved end residues are part of each CDR3. A D gene is named only where the DNA matches it firmly. Clone size, where shown, is once, few, many, or a class for clones that have expanded.

TRBV27	TRBJ2-7	few	-	CASSFGASYEQYF	TGTGCCAGCAGTTTTGGGGCCTCCTACGAGCAGTACTTC
TRBV4-2	TRBJ1-2	few	-	CASSQDPTGRGGYTF	TGTGCCAGCAGCCAAGACCCAACAGGCAGGGGCGGCTACACCTTC
TRBV27	TRBJ1-1	-	-	CASSFGVLATEAFF	TGTGCCAGCAGTTTTGGGGTCTTGGCCACTGAAGCTTTCTTT
TRBV28	TRBJ1-1	-	-	CASSLWRGTEAFF	TGTGCCAGCAGTTTATGGCGGGGGACTGAAGCTTTCTTT
TRBV4-1	TRBJ2-7	-	-	CASSPNPGLTTYEQYF	TGCGCCAGCAGCCCGAACCCGGGACTGACCACCTACGAGCAGTACTTC
TRBV19	TRBJ2-3	-	-	CASSILAGDTQYF	TGTGCCAGTAGTATCCTGGCAGGGGATACGCAGTATTTT
TRBV7-9	TRBJ1-1	-	-	CASSLGDSESNTEAFF	TGTGCCAGCAGCTTAGGCGACAGCGAGTCGAACACTGAAGCTTTCTTT
TRBV7-3	TRBJ2-1	-	-	CASSSGQYNEQFF	TGTGCCAGCAGCTCCGGACAGTACAATGAGCAGTTCTTC
TRBV9	TRBJ2-1	few	TRBD2	CASSGSGSSYNEQFF	TGTGCCAGCAGCGGTAGCGGGAGCTCCTACAATGAGCAGTTCTTC
TRBV27	TRBJ2-1	-	-	CASSLSGQYNEQFF	TGTGCCAGCAGTTTATCCGGCCAGTACAATGAGCAGTTCTTC
TRBV7-2	TRBJ2-3	-	-	CASSRGWDHLTDTQYF	TGTGCCAGCAGCAGAGGGTGGGACCACCTCACAGATACGCAGTATTTT
TRBV19	TRBJ1-5	-	-	CASSTPRVEQPQHF	TGTGCCAGTAGTACCCCCCGGGTGGAACAGCCCCAGCATTTT
TRBV11-3	TRBJ2-1	-	TRBD2	CASSLGGSPYNEQFF	TGTGCCAGCAGCCTGGGGGGGTCACCCTACAATGAGCAGTTCTTC
TRBV27	TRBJ2-7	-	-	CASSFWAEGSYEQYF	TGTGCCAGCAGTTTTTGGGCAGAGGGGTCTTACGAGCAGTACTTC
TRBV27	TRBJ2-2	-	-	CASSFLAVPSGELFF	TGTGCCAGCAGTTTCCTGGCAGTACCCTCCGGGGAGCTGTTTTTT
TRBV4-2	TRBJ2-7	-	TRBD2	CASSLPGGSSYEQYF	TGTGCCAGCAGCCTTCCGGGCGGGAGCTCCTACGAGCAGTACTTC
TRBV5-1	TRBJ2-7	-	TRBD1	CASSLIGTGAEQYF	TGCGCCAGCAGCTTGATTGGGACAGGGGCCGAGCAGTACTTC
TRBV14	TRBJ2-7	-	-	CASSQVLGSYEQYF	TGTGCCAGCAGCCAAGTCTTAGGGTCCTACGAGCAGTACTTC
TRBV10-2	TRBJ2-7	-	-	CASSVDGESSYEQYF	TGCGCCAGCAGTGTGGACGGTGAGAGCTCCTACGAGCAGTACTTC
TRBV13	TRBJ1-5	-	-	CASSLMGSNQPQHF	TGTGCCAGCAGCTTAATGGGGAGCAATCAGCCCCAGCATTTT
TRBV27	TRBJ1-1	-	-	CASSFGGMTEAFF	TGTGCCAGCAGTTTTGGGGGGATGACTGAAGCTTTCTTT
TRBV7-6	TRBJ2-1	-	-	CASTAEDYNEQFF	TGTGCCAGCACAGCGGAGGATTACAATGAGCAGTTCTTC
TRBV14	TRBJ2-7	-	TRBD1	CASSQWTGAYEQYF	TGTGCCAGCAGCCAATGGACAGGGGCCTACGAGCAGTACTTC
TRBV7-9	TRBJ2-3	-	-	CASSSSGASTDTQYF	TGTGCCAGCAGCTCGTCGGGGGCTAGCACAGATACGCAGTATTTT
TRBV14	TRBJ2-4	-	-	CASGHSKNIQYF	TGTGCCAGCGGACACTCAAAAAACATTCAGTACTTC